This T cell receptor beta chain comes out of a study of blood T cell repertoires in COVID-19. Turning to the study itself: PBMCs, B-cell-depleted T cells, or T cells provided the cDNA or gDNA that made up the material.

The CDR3 is 14 residues long. Germline trimming cut 4 bases from V and 5 bases from J; bases unmatched to any gene: 7. Germline V gives CDR1 MNHEY, CDR2 SVGAGI. As processed by the authors: It was from reference gene primer amplification that nucleated cell counts were estimated. Data came from immunoSEQ multiplex PCR; TCRdb stores just in-frame clones and leaves some out. That table furnishes V, J and clone size, whereas the DNA furnished D and trimming. The sample records 300,000 to 400,000 clones, around 86% being singletons. Enrollees, about 18 to 95 years old, lived in 24 US areas. Participant-given clinical history determined each cohort assignment.

Sequences were obtained from PBMCs or T cells enriched from blood (not recorded which). The TCR was taken from a middle-aged woman with acute COVID-19. The rearrangement links TRBV6-5 to TRBJ1-1; 7 bases agree with TRBD1. In nucleotides, the CDR3 is TGTGCCAGCAGTTCCCAGACAGGGTGGACTGAAGCTTTCTTT. Translated: CASSSQTGWTEAFF.